The next 2 T cell receptor beta chains were all read from a single sample in a study of CD8+ T cells in alopecia areata. cDNA prepared by RNA extraction and subsequent reverse transcription served as the template for sequencing. Repertoires were generated with immunoSEQ multiplex PCR, while TCRdb's copy carries only in-frame clones and drops some. There are around 110,000 clones in the sample, none observed a single time. Sequenced: lesional skin. These receptor sequences come from a C3H/HeJ mouse with alopecia areata. Strain MHC haplotype: H2-k.

This clone was recorded many times. Genes and germline are mouse. The missing CDR3 end, 4 residues past where the read stops, is filled in from the germline J gene. Other DNA sequences from this sample encode an identical CDR3 as well. V usage is TRBV13-3 and J usage is TRBJ2-7, with 8 bases fitting TRBD2. The CDR3 is 14 residues long. Germline loops: CDR1 NNHDY, CDR2 SYVADS. CDR3 DNA (partial): TGTGCCAGCAGTGAACGACTGGGGTCTTAT. Protein: CASSERLGSY. The full-length CDR3 reads as CASSERLGSYEQYF.

With regard to this clone: Gene names denote mouse genes. Coverage ceases 4 residues before the CDR3 finishes, and the germline J gene fills in the end. The chain recombines TRBV31 with TRBJ2-1; tentatively, D is TRBD1 (7 bases). CDR1 and CDR2 from the germline V gene are GKSSPN and SITVG. Trimming removed 1 base from V and 3 bases from J, with 10 bases in between. This CDR3 is built from 14 residues. The CDR3 sequence is CAWSQGALYAEQFF. The CDR3 DNA, read in part, is TGTGCCTGGAGTCAGGGGGCGCTCTATGCT. Filled out from reference TRBV31 and TRBJ2-1, the complete variable domain reads AQTIHQWPVAEIKAVGSPLSLGCTIKGKSSPNLYWYWQATGGTLQQLFYSITVGQVESVVQLNLSASRPKDDQFILSTEKLLLSHSGFYLCAWSQGALYAEQFFGPGTRLTVL.